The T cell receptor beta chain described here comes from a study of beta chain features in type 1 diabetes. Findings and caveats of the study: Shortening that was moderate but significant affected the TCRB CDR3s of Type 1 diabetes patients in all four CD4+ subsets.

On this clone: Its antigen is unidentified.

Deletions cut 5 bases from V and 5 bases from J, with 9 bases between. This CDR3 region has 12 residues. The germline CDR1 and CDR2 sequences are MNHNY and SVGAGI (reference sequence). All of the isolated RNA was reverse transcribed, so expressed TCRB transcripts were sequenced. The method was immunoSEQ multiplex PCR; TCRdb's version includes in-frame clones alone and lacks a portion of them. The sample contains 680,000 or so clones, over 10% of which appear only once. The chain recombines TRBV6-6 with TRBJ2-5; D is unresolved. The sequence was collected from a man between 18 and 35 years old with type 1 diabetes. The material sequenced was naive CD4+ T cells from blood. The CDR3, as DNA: TGTGCCAGCAGTCATATCGGGGAGACCCAGTACTTC. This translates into CASSHIGETQYF.